Listed here are 14 T cell receptor beta chains from one sample, sequenced in a study of blood T cell repertoires in COVID-19. Data came from immunoSEQ multiplex PCR; TCRdb stores just in-frame clones and leaves some out. The sample carries around 370,000 clones, approximately 90% recorded once. Material: peripheral blood. The receptors were gathered from a woman younger than 35 who had recovered from COVID-19.

This sequence joins TRBV27 and TRBJ1-5, with D tentatively TRBD1 (5 bases). The CDR3 sequence is 16 residues long. The V and J ends lost 3 bases and 5 bases respectively, with 17 bases between them. Germline V gene sequence: CDR1 MNHEY, CDR2 SMNVEV (reference sequence). CDR3 sequence (DNA): TGTGCCAGCAGTTTCTCAGGGTTAGGGCAATATCAGCCCCAGCATTTT. Encoded protein: CASSFSGLGQYQPQHF.

V usage is TRBV4-1 and J usage is TRBJ2-1; 7 nucleotides agree with TRBD2. The CDR3 contains 17 residues. V shed 1 base and J 4 bases; nucleotides not matched to a gene: 10. Germline V lookup: CDR1 MGHRA, CDR2 YSYEKL. The CDR3, as DNA: TGCGCCAGCAGCCAAGTTAGGGCGGGAGACACATACAATGAGCAGTTCTTC. Translating it yields CASSQVRAGDTYNEQFF.

The genes are TRBV6-5 and TRBJ2-7, with 10 bases fitting TRBD1. Germline V CDR1 and CDR2: MNHEY, SVGAGI. J was trimmed by 0 bases and V by 6 bases; bases with no gene match: 2. The length of the CDR3 is 14 residues. CDR3: CASRDRGFSYEQYV. CDR3 nucleotides: TGTGCCAGCAGGGACAGGGGGTTCTCCTACGAGCAGTACGTC.

The V gene is TRBV7-9, the J gene TRBJ2-1, with 7 positions matching TRBD1. V lost 5 bases and J lost 7; bases outside the gene matches: 8. The CDR3 totals 14 residues. Per the germline V gene, CDR1 is SEHNR and CDR2 is FQNEAQ (reference sequence). The DNA for the CDR3 is TGTGCCAGCAGCCTCCTGACAGGGACGAATGAGCAGTTCTTC. It translates to CASSLLTGTNEQFF.

The rearrangement joins TRBV5-1 to TRBJ2-3; TRBD2 agrees at 11 bases. CDR1 and CDR2 from the germline V gene are SGHRS and YFSETQ. The V segment lost 0 bases and the J segment 1 base; nucleotides outside the gene matches: 1. The CDR3 runs to 16 residues. The CDR3 DNA sequence: TGCGCCAGCAGCTTGGGACTAGCGGGGCGCACAGATACGCAGTATTTT. Translated: CASSLGLAGRTDTQYF.

V gene TRBV27 combines with J gene TRBJ2-1; 8 bases line up with TRBD2. The CDR3 sequence is 16 residues long. Losses at the gene ends were 6 bases for V and 3 bases for J; bases not matched to a gene: 10. Germline V CDR1 and CDR2: MNHEY, SMNVEV (reference sequence). The CDR3 DNA sequence: TGTGCCAGCAGCTCCCGGGGGGGAGGATACTACAATGAGCAGTTCTTC. The encoded protein is CASSSRGGGYYNEQFF.

The gene calls are TRBV9 and TRBJ1-6; no clear D. The CDR3 extends over 16 amino acids. Between the trimmed V and J ends, which lost 4 bases and 0 bases, there was a span of 11 bases. The V gene's germline CDR1 is SGDLS and CDR2 YYNGEE. CDR3 protein: CASSYQISSYNSPLHF. CDR3 sequence (DNA): TGTGCCAGCAGCTACCAAATCAGCTCCTATAATTCACCCCTCCACTTT.

The V call is TRBV7-2, the J call TRBJ2-1; the match to TRBD2 covers 12 bases. CDR1 and CDR2 (germline): SGHTA, FQGNSA. Trimming removed 5 bases from V and 9 bases from J; junction bases left unmatched: 11. The length of the CDR3 is 16 residues. The CDR3 protein is CASSLPASGRAVEQFF. The CDR3 coding sequence is TGTGCCAGCAGCCTACCAGCTAGCGGGAGGGCCGTTGAGCAGTTCTTC.

The chain is built from TRBV29-1 and TRBJ1-1, with 9 bases lining up with TRBD1. V dropped 6 bases and J dropped 1; count of bases not matched to a gene: 9. The germline gives CDR1 SQVTM, CDR2 ANQGSEA. The CDR3 has 15 amino acids. The CDR3 loop is CSVPTGGGTNTEAFF. CDR3 DNA: TGCAGCGTGCCCACAGGGGGCGGAACGAACACTGAAGCTTTCTTT. The full variable domain, rest sourced from reference TRBV29-1 and TRBJ1-1, is SAVISQKPSRDICQRGTSLTIQCQVDSQVTMMFWYRQQPGQSLTLIATANQGSEATYESGFVIDKFPISRPNLTFSTLTVSNMSPEDSSIYLCSVPTGGGTNTEAFFGQGTRLTVV.

This clone was observed once. The V and J genes are TRBV24-1 and TRBJ2-3; possible D gene TRBD1, 6 bases. Trimming pared 4 bases from V and 0 bases from J, leaving 13 bases between. The CDR3 has 16 residues. CDR1 and CDR2 from the germline V gene are KGHDR and SFDVKD. The CDR3 region is CATSDSKRGSTDTQYF. CDR3 sequence (DNA): TGTGCCACCAGTGACTCAAAGAGGGGGAGCACAGATACGCAGTATTTT.

This clone was seen once. The CDR3 region is CASSARTAPYGYTF. The CDR3 bases are TGTGCCAGCAGTGCCCGGACAGCCCCCTATGGCTACACCTTC. The rearrangement uses TRBV25-1 and TRBJ1-2; TRBD1 is a possible D gene (6 bases). Trimming pared 4 bases from V and 4 bases from J, leaving 13 bases between. The CDR3 runs 14 residues. Looked up from germline, CDR1 is MGHDK and CDR2 is SYGVNS.

This clone has only one observation. The V gene is TRBV7-9, the J gene TRBJ1-1; weak D call: TRBD1 (6 bases). The germline V gene has CDR1 SEHNR and CDR2 FQNEAQ (reference sequence). The CDR3 runs to 13 residues. Trimming removed 6 bases from V and 6 bases from J, with 14 bases in between. The CDR3 nucleotides are TGTGCCAGCAGGGCCTCCCCAGGGGCTGAAGCTTTCTTT. Its protein is CASRASPGAEAFF.

The V call is TRBV10-3, the J call TRBJ2-3; 11 bases line up with TRBD2. V trimming: 6 bases; J trimming: 3 bases; junction bases outside the gene matches: 8. The CDR3 loop spans 16 amino acids. Germline CDR1 ENHRY, CDR2 SYGVKD. The chain's CDR3 is CAISPGLAGGTDTQYF. DNA of the CDR3: TGTGCCATCAGCCCGGGGCTAGCGGGAGGAACAGATACGCAGTATTTT.

This sequence joins TRBV20-1 and TRBJ1-2, with D hard to call. Germline V gene data show CDR1 as DFQATT and CDR2 as SNEGSKA (reference sequence). V lost 3 bases to trimming and J lost 1 base, with 9 bases between them. CDR3 size: 13 residues. The CDR3 here is CSASAGNNYGYTF. Written as DNA, the CDR3 is TGCAGTGCTAGTGCGGGAAATAACTATGGCTACACCTTC.